The 20 T cell receptor beta chains listed next were all sequenced from one sample in a study of patients and donors after allogeneic stem cell transplantation. Via MiXCR, TCRdb re-called the RT-PCR reads, giving one row per CDR3 protein. The sample records about 40,000 distinct CDR3 sequences, under 35% being singletons. Sequenced sample: blood, either unsorted or a sorted T cell fraction (not recorded which). Every receptor here comes from a human donor who was either an allogeneic HSCT recipient or a stem cell or donor lymphocyte infusion donor (not recorded which). It is not recorded whose cells these are; they may come from a transplant donor.

The table lists this clonotype with a count of one. The rearrangement joins TRBV19 to TRBJ2-5; tentative D call: TRBD2 (6 bases). This CDR3 is built from 14 residues. Germline CDR1 LNHDA, CDR2 SQIVND (reference sequence). V lost 5 bases to trimming and J lost 7 bases, with 17 bases between them. CDR3 DNA sequence: TGTGCCAGTAGTGCCGGAGGGAAGGAGTTGACCCAGTACTTC. Its translation: CASSAGGKELTQYF.

This sequence joins TRBV20-1 and TRBJ2-3; 7 bases fit TRBD1. CDR3 length: 14 amino acids. The V segment lost 4 bases and the J segment 0 bases; nucleotides outside the gene matches: 4. CDR1 is DFQATT and CDR2 is SNEGSKA in the germline V gene (reference sequence). Here the CDR3 reads CSATWDSSTDTQYF. CDR3 nucleotides: TGCAGTGCTACTTGGGACAGTAGCACAGATACGCAGTATTTT.

The genes are TRBV6-2 or TRBV6-3 and TRBJ2-1; 7 positions match TRBD2. CDR1 is MNHEY and CDR2 is SVGEGT in the germline V gene. Trimming cost V 0 bases and J 5 bases; bases outside gene matches: 7. CDR3 size: 16 residues. The CDR3 DNA is TGTGCCAGCAGTTACTCATGGGGGAGGGCCCACAATGAGCAGTTCTTC. This gives the protein CASSYSWGRAHNEQFF.

The J gene is TRBJ1-1, the V gene TRBV19, with D uncertain. Trimming pared 11 bases from V and 6 bases from J, leaving 19 bases between. CDR1 is LNHDA, CDR2 SQIVND, per germline (reference sequence). The CDR3 spans 13 residues. This CDR3 is CAGARWEGAEAFF. CDR3 in DNA: TGTGCCGGCGCCCGGTGGGAGGGCGCTGAAGCTTTCTTT.

In its sample, this clonotype was seen a few times. The chain has TRBV27 and TRBJ1-1; D unresolved. Germline-derived CDR1 and CDR2 are MNHEY and SMNVEV (reference sequence). There are 14 residues in the CDR3. V was clipped by 6 bases and J by 0 bases, with 11 bases between them. This CDR3 is CASSREHMNTEAFF. CDR3 bases: TGTGCCAGCAGCCGGGAACACATGAACACTGAAGCTTTCTTT.

The chain uses TRBV10-3 and TRBJ2-7; no reliable D call. CDR1 ENHRY and CDR2 SYGVKD come from the germline V gene. Trimming pared 0 bases from V and 5 bases from J, leaving 2 bases between. The CDR3 has 11 residues. The CDR3 region is CAISESNEQYF. CDR3 DNA: TGTGCCATCAGTGAGTCGAACGAGCAGTACTTC.

This sequence joins TRBV20-1 and TRBJ2-3, with D hard to call. Trimming removed 1 base from V and 4 bases from J, with 0 bases in between. Germline loops: CDR1 DFQATT, CDR2 SNEGSKA (reference sequence). The CDR3 runs 10 residues. CDR3 region: CSARADTQYF. For the CDR3, the DNA is TGCAGTGCTAGAGCAGATACGCAGTATTTT.

This chain links TRBV29-1 with TRBJ1-2; no definite D call. V shed 1 base and J shed 5 bases, with 8 bases lying between them. The germline CDR1 and CDR2 sequences are SQVTM and ANQGSEA. CDR3 length: 12 amino acids. The CDR3 nucleotides are TGCAGCGTTGAAGGACGGGTGTATGGCTACACCTTC. Translated: CSVEGRVYGYTF.

This clonotype came up many times. CDR3 sequence: CASSHRATGNTIYF. In nucleotides, the CDR3 is TGTGCCAGCAGCCACAGGGCTACTGGAAACACCATATATTTT. The chain joins TRBV12-3 or TRBV12-4 to TRBJ1-3; tentative D call: TRBD1 (6 bases). Trimming left V 6 bases short and J 2 bases short, with 11 bases between. This CDR3 is built from 14 residues.

The J gene is TRBJ2-3, the V gene TRBV5-1; D is unclear. Germline V CDR1 and CDR2: SGHRS, YFSETQ. Trimming stripped 5 bases from V and 2 bases from J, with 15 bases between. The CDR3 spans 15 residues. The CDR3 spells CASSNRPTFTDTQYF. For the CDR3, the DNA is TGCGCCAGCAGTAACCGACCTACCTTCACAGATACGCAGTATTTT.

V gene TRBV5-8 combines with J gene TRBJ1-5; unclear D gene. Germline assignment: CDR1 SGHTS and CDR2 YDEGEE. V was cut by 2 bases and J by 11 bases, with 8 bases left in between. The CDR3 length is 11 residues. This CDR3 is CASSLGRTQHF. The CDR3 coding sequence is TGTGCCAGCAGCTTAGGCAGAACCCAGCATTTT.

The rearrangement links TRBV28 to TRBJ2-7, with TRBD2 matching over 11 bases. CDR1 is MDHEN, CDR2 SYDVKM, per germline. Unmatched junction bases numbered 9, after V lost 5 bases and J lost 3 bases. This CDR3 contains 16 residues. CDR3 in amino acids: CASSPLSGTSGYEQYF. CDR3 in DNA: TGTGCCAGCAGTCCGCTCTCCGGGACTAGCGGCTACGAGCAGTACTTC.

The V gene is TRBV9, the J gene TRBJ1-1; D may be TRBD1 (6 bases). The CDR3 loop spans 15 amino acids. V lost 0 bases and J 4 bases, leaving 13 bases between the germline ends. Germline values: CDR1 SGDLS, CDR2 YYNGEE. The CDR3 sequence: CASSVETGWLTEAFF. DNA for the CDR3: TGTGCCAGCAGCGTAGAAACAGGGTGGCTCACTGAAGCTTTCTTT.

The chain carries TRBV4-2 and TRBJ2-4; 8 bases agree with TRBD2. Germline-derived CDR1 and CDR2 are LGHNA and YNFKEQ. The CDR3 is 19 amino acids. Trimming removed 0 bases from V and 0 bases from J; junction bases left unmatched: 10. The CDR3 region is CASSQESQVAGLAKNIQYF. CDR3 coding DNA: TGTGCCAGCAGCCAAGAATCGCAAGTAGCGGGGCTAGCCAAAAACATTCAGTACTTC.

This rearrangement joins TRBV11-3 to TRBJ2-1; D is perhaps TRBD2 (5 bases). Trimming removed 0 bases from V and 2 bases from J, with 11 bases in between. Looked up from germline, CDR1 is SGHNT and CDR2 is YENEEA. The CDR3 extends over 16 amino acids. CDR3 coding DNA: TGTGCCAGCAGCTTAGAATCAGCGGTCACCTACAATGAGCAGTTCTTC. Translation gives CASSLESAVTYNEQFF.

This clonotype was seen a handful of times. The rearrangement uses TRBV28 and TRBJ2-4; the D gene is possibly TRBD1 (6 bases). The V end was cut by 6 bases, the J end by 0 bases, with 12 bases between. Germline lookup yields CDR1 MDHEN and CDR2 SYDVKM. The CDR3 is 15 amino acids. In nucleotides, the CDR3 is TGTGCCAGCAGGGTGGACAGACTAGCCAAAAACATTCAGTACTTC. Amino acids: CASRVDRLAKNIQYF. Using reference TRBV28 and TRBJ2-4 for the parts outside the CDR3, the full variable domain is DVKVTQSSRYLVKRTGEKVFLECVQDMDHENMFWYRQDPGLGLRLIYFSYDVKMKEKGDIPEGYSVSREKKERFSLILESASTNQTSMYLCASRVDRLAKNIQYFGAGTRLSVL.

The chain carries TRBV6-5 and TRBJ2-7, with D unresolved. Per the germline V gene, CDR1 is MNHEY and CDR2 is SVGAGI. The CDR3 loop spans 13 amino acids. Trimming took off 6 bases at V and 3 bases at J, with 12 bases between the two ends. CDR3 sequence reads: CASRNRRFYEQYF. Here the CDR3 DNA reads TGTGCCAGCAGAAACCGGCGGTTCTACGAGCAGTACTTC.

J is TRBJ2-5 and V is TRBV12-3 or TRBV12-4; 11 bases are a match to TRBD2. V dropped 5 bases and J dropped 6; count of bases not matched to a gene: 8. The CDR3 extends over 15 amino acids. CDR3: CASSEASGRRQTQYF. For the CDR3, the DNA is TGTGCCAGCAGTGAAGCTAGCGGGAGGAGGCAGACCCAGTACTTC.

The CDR3 spells CSARWPRTGSGNIQYF. Here the CDR3 DNA reads TGCAGTGCTAGGTGGCCCCGAACAGGGAGTGGAAACATTCAGTACTTC. The genes are TRBV20-1 and TRBJ2-4; a possible D gene is TRBD1 (6 bases). Germline-derived CDR1 and CDR2 are DFQATT and SNEGSKA (reference sequence). The CDR3 runs to 16 residues. The V gene lost 3 bases and the J gene lost 6 bases, with 21 bases spanning the gap.

V is TRBV3-1 and J is TRBJ2-7, with TRBD2 matching 13 bases. The CDR3 spans 15 residues. Germline V gene lookup returns CDR1 LGHDT and CDR2 YNNKEL (reference sequence). With 4 bases clipped from V and 4 bases from J, the junction kept 4 bases outside the gene matches. The CDR3 sequence: CASSPGLAGIYEQYF. The DNA for the CDR3 is TGTGCCAGCAGCCCGGGACTAGCGGGAATTTACGAGCAGTACTTC.